This T cell receptor (beta chain) was recorded in a study of T cell changes during pregnancy in multiple sclerosis. This CDR3 spans 13 amino acids. The V and J ends lost 8 bases and 8 bases, in that order; junction bases with no gene match: 8. The V gene's germline CDR1 is LNHDA and CDR2 SQIVND (reference sequence). TCRdb keeps only in-frame clones here, not all; method: immunoSEQ multiplex PCR. The profile shows tens of thousands of clones, around 90% of them singletons. J is TRBJ1-2 and V is TRBV19, with 10 positions matching TRBD1. The sample consisted of peripheral blood, taken in the second trimester of pregnancy. The receptor's source is a female donor in good health, enrolled as a control in a pregnancy study. The CDR3 is CASPKGQGPGYTF. CDR3 nucleotides: TGTGCCAGTCCTAAGGGACAGGGGCCCGGCTACACCTTC.